These 28 T cell receptor beta chains share one sample of origin, sequenced in a study of Ad26.COV2.S vaccination and SARS-CoV-2 variants. Sequencing used immunoSEQ multiplex PCR; TCRdb keeps in-frame clones, though not all of them. Of 500,000 or so clones listed, roughly 85% are singletons. Treatment defined: roughly 19 received Ad26.COV2.S at low or high dose, single or two shots; 5 received placebo; per-sample allocation not given. Day 63 after the first vaccine or placebo injection was the time point for sampling. The sample in question was peripheral blood, obtained in a trial of Ad26.COV2.S vaccine versus placebo. Receptors originate from a person aged 18-60 years who received the Ad26.COV2.S COVID-19 vaccine or a placebo.

The rearrangement links TRBV19 to TRBJ1-2; D gene unclear. Trimming left V 3 bases short and J 7 bases short, with 18 bases between. Germline V lookup: CDR1 LNHDA, CDR2 SQIVND (reference sequence). The CDR3 has 15 amino acids. The CDR3 here is CASSMRAETYRGYTF. Here the CDR3 DNA reads TGTGCCAGTAGTATGAGGGCAGAGACTTACCGTGGCTACACCTTC. Combining the CDR3 with reference TRBV19 and TRBJ1-2 gives the whole variable domain DGGITQSPKYLFRKEGQNVTLSCEQNLNHDAMYWYRQDPGQGLRLIYYSQIVNDFQKGDIAEGYSVSREKKESFPLTVTSAQKNPTAFYLCASSMRAETYRGYTFGSGTRLTVV.

The chain employs TRBV7-2 and TRBJ2-1; D may correspond to TRBD1 or TRBD2 (6 bases each). The CDR3 runs 15 residues. Germline lookup yields CDR1 SGHTA and CDR2 FQGNSA. Trimming stripped 6 bases from V and 0 bases from J, with 12 bases between. The chain's CDR3 is CASRLGGGSYNEQFF. Written as DNA, the CDR3 is TGTGCCAGCAGATTGGGGGGCGGCTCCTACAATGAGCAGTTCTTC.

The chain joins TRBV28 to TRBJ1-5; no clear D gene. Per the germline V gene, CDR1 is MDHEN and CDR2 is SYDVKM. The CDR3 is 16 residues long. V lost 5 bases, J lost 5 bases, and 19 bases lay in between. CDR3 residues: CASSKPQKGAHQPQHF. The CDR3 DNA sequence: TGTGCCAGCAGTAAGCCTCAAAAGGGTGCCCATCAGCCCCAGCATTTT.

V and J are TRBV6-6 and TRBJ2-2; 8 nucleotides align to TRBD2. The CDR3 length is 16 residues. The J segment lost 5 bases and the V segment lost 6 bases, leaving 11 bases of the junction unmatched. Looked up from germline, CDR1 is MNHNY and CDR2 is SVGAGI (reference sequence). The CDR3 region is CASSITGTRRTGELFF. The CDR3 DNA follows: TGTGCCAGCAGCATTACCGGGACTAGACGAACCGGGGAGCTGTTTTTT.

This clone was observed once. This chain uses TRBV2 with TRBJ1-1, with 7 bases aligning to TRBD1. The CDR3 has 13 amino acids. J was trimmed by 5 bases and V by 7 bases; bases with no gene match: 7. Germline V gives CDR1 SNHLY, CDR2 FYNNEI. CDR3 bases: TGTGCCAGCACCTCGGGACAGAAGACTGAAGCTTTCTTT. This sequence encodes CASTSGQKTEAFF.

This clone was observed a few times. V gene TRBV6-5 combines with J gene TRBJ2-7, with D tentatively TRBD2 (5 bases). This CDR3 is built from 14 residues. Germline loops: CDR1 MNHEY, CDR2 SVGAGI. V dropped 5 bases and J dropped 1 base, with 12 bases sitting between them. The CDR3 loop reads CASSRTSTSYEQYF. The CDR3 nucleotides are TGTGCCAGCAGTCGAACTAGTACGTCCTACGAGCAGTACTTC.

A few counts support this clone. The CDR3 bases are TGTGCCAGCAGACGACAGGGAGGAGACTATGGCTACACCTTC. This sequence encodes CASRRQGGDYGYTF. The chain recombines TRBV7-3 with TRBJ1-2; 7 nucleotides agree with TRBD1. This CDR3 region has 14 residues. V lost 6 bases to trimming and J lost 3 bases; unmatched junction nucleotides: 7. Germline loops: CDR1 SGHTA, CDR2 FQGTGA. The full variable domain, with the rest looked up from reference TRBV7-3 and TRBJ1-2, is GAGVSQTPSNKVTEKGKYVELRCDPISGHTALYWYRQSLGQGPEFLIYFQGTGAADDSGLPNDRFFAVRPEGSVSTLKIQRTERGDSAVYLCASRRQGGDYGYTFGSGTRLTVV.

This clone was seen once. This chain connects TRBV29-1 to TRBJ2-4; TRBD1 matches at 8 bases. After removal of 4 bases from V and 6 bases from J, the junction contained 5 bases not matched to a gene. In germline, CDR1 is SQVTM, CDR2 ANQGSEA. The CDR3 spans 13 residues. CDR3 DNA: TGCAGCGTTGGCAGGGGGCTCGGAAACATTCAGTACTTC. This translates into CSVGRGLGNIQYF.

In this sample, this clone turned up once. The chain couples TRBV7-9 to TRBJ1-2; D unresolved. CDR1 is SEHNR and CDR2 is FQNEAQ in the germline V gene (reference sequence). The CDR3 runs 14 residues. V was cut by 8 bases and J by 7 bases, with 20 bases left in between. The CDR3 reads CASGPHIGSRGYTF. CDR3 nucleotides: TGTGCCAGCGGGCCCCACATCGGGTCTCGTGGCTACACCTTC. Looking up the rest from reference TRBV7-9 and TRBJ1-2 gives the full variable domain: DTGVSQNPRHKITKRGQNVTFRCDPISEHNRLYWYRQTLGQGPEFLTYFQNEAQLEKSRLLSDRFSAERPKGSFSTLEIQRTEQGDSAMYLCASGPHIGSRGYTFGSGTRLTVV.

This clone turned up a few times. V usage is TRBV27 and J usage is TRBJ1-1; 7 bases match TRBD1. With V trimmed by 5 bases and J by 5 bases, 2 bases remained unmatched. CDR1 and CDR2 (germline): MNHEY, SMNVEV (reference sequence). The CDR3 consists of 12 residues. The CDR3 is CASSETGTEAFF. In DNA, the CDR3 is TGTGCCAGCAGTGAGACAGGGACTGAAGCTTTCTTT.

V gene TRBV4-3 combines with J gene TRBJ1-1; maybe TRBD1 (6 bases). This CDR3 contains 18 residues. Per the germline V gene, CDR1 is LGHNA and CDR2 is YSLEER. Trimming left V 0 bases short and J 12 bases short, with 29 bases between. As DNA, the CDR3 is TGCGCCAGCAGCCAAGATCACCGACCATGGGAAACAGGGCAGGAGACTTTCTTT. As protein: CASSQDHRPWETGQETFF.

The chain couples TRBV12-3 or TRBV12-4 to TRBJ2-5; D gene ambiguous. This CDR3 spans 13 amino acids. V shed 3 bases and J shed 0 bases, with 5 bases lying between them. CDR3 loop: CASSFRYQETQYF. The DNA for the CDR3 is TGTGCCAGCAGTTTTCGGTACCAAGAGACCCAGTACTTC.

This chain links TRBV6-5 with TRBJ2-7; D might be TRBD1 (5 bases). V lost 5 bases and J 6 bases, leaving 11 bases between the germline ends. Looked up from germline, CDR1 is MNHEY and CDR2 is SVGAGI. The CDR3 sequence is 12 residues long. CDR3 bases: TGTGCCAGCAGTCTCTTTAGGGGCGAGCAGTACTTC. Translated: CASSLFRGEQYF.

The chain is built from TRBV2 and TRBJ2-3; 7 bases align to TRBD2. The junction had 8 bases not matched to a gene; V was cut back by 0 bases and J by 8 bases. Germline V gene sequence: CDR1 SNHLY, CDR2 FYNNEI. CDR3 length equals 15 residues. CDR3 residues: CASSEALGGRGTQYF. CDR3 nucleotide sequence: TGTGCCAGCAGTGAAGCGCTTGGCGGGAGAGGTACGCAGTATTTT.

The V call is TRBV19, the J call TRBJ2-1; TRBD1 matches at 9 bases. Per the germline V gene, CDR1 is LNHDA and CDR2 is SQIVND (reference sequence). J was trimmed by 5 bases and V by 8 bases; bases with no gene match: 10. The CDR3 consists of 15 residues. CDR3 bases: TGTGCCAGTGACGCTGTGGGGACAGGGAACAATGAGCAGTTCTTC. Translated: CASDAVGTGNNEQFF.

The table lists this clone with a few counts. The chain is built from TRBV6-2 or TRBV6-3 and TRBJ2-2; 10 nucleotides match TRBD1. Germline lookup yields CDR1 MNHEY and CDR2 SVGEGT. This CDR3 comprises 18 residues. V was clipped by 2 bases and J by 2 bases; unmatched bases: 8. The CDR3 sequence: CASSYTRQGAGNTGELFF. Here the CDR3 DNA reads TGTGCCAGCAGTTACACCCGACAGGGGGCAGGAAACACCGGGGAGCTGTTTTTT.

This chain joins TRBV30 and TRBJ1-1; D perhaps matches TRBD1 (6 bases). The CDR3 sequence is 17 residues long. CDR1 and CDR2 (germline): GTSNPN, SVGIG (reference sequence). V was shortened by 0 bases and J by 2 bases, with 19 bases between the two germline ends. The CDR3 here is CAWSVLPPGHSNTEAFF. The CDR3 DNA reads TGTGCCTGGAGTGTGCTACCCCCGGGACATTCAAACACTGAAGCTTTCTTT.

The CDR3 spells CASSSGTRNYNEQFF. In nucleotides, the CDR3 is TGTGCCAGCAGTTCCGGGACTAGAAACTACAATGAGCAGTTCTTC. The V gene is TRBV28, the J gene TRBJ2-1; 8 nucleotides align to TRBD2. V gave up 4 bases and J gave up 3 bases; unmatched junction bases: 5. This CDR3 contains 15 residues. Germline loops: CDR1 MDHEN, CDR2 SYDVKM.

V gene TRBV10-3 combines with J gene TRBJ2-1; 11 nucleotides match TRBD1. This CDR3 has 17 residues. The trim removed 8 bases at V and 0 bases at J, leaving 9 bases unmatched. Germline V gene data show CDR1 as ENHRY and CDR2 as SYGVKD. In DNA form, the CDR3 reads TGTGCCATCCGCGGACAGGGGGCTACCAGCTCCTACAATGAGCAGTTCTTC. Amino acid sequence: CAIRGQGATSSYNEQFF.

J is TRBJ2-1 and V is TRBV9, with 7 bases lining up with TRBD2. The V segment lost 3 bases and the J segment 0 bases; nucleotides outside the gene matches: 3. This CDR3 has 15 amino acids. CDR1 and CDR2 (germline): SGDLS, YYNGEE. Here the CDR3 reads CASSAGGSSYNEQFF. The CDR3, as DNA: TGTGCCAGCAGCGCCGGGGGGAGCTCCTACAATGAGCAGTTCTTC.

This chain connects TRBV12-3 or TRBV12-4 to TRBJ1-2; D gene ambiguous. V gave up 3 bases and J gave up 5 bases, with 10 bases separating them. This CDR3 spans 13 amino acids. The DNA for the CDR3 is TGTGCCAGCAGTTTCACCTTTGGGTATGGCTACACCTTC. This codes for CASSFTFGYGYTF.

V and J are TRBV11-2 and TRBJ2-1; weak D call: TRBD2 (6 bases). CDR1 and CDR2 from the germline V gene are SGHAT and FQNNGV. With 0 bases removed from V and 1 base from J, the gap between germline ends came to 10 bases. The CDR3 runs to 16 residues. CDR3 residues: CASSLDRGISYNEQFF. CDR3 nucleotides: TGTGCCAGCAGCTTAGATCGGGGGATATCCTACAATGAGCAGTTCTTC.

The chain combines TRBV7-2 with TRBJ1-1; 7 nucleotides align to TRBD1. With 5 bases clipped from V and 0 bases from J, the junction kept 15 bases outside the gene matches. This CDR3 is 18 amino acids long. The germline gives CDR1 SGHTA, CDR2 FQGNSA. The chain's CDR3 is CASSLRRTGQKLNTEAFF. DNA of the CDR3: TGTGCCAGCAGCCTACGACGGACGGGACAGAAGTTGAACACTGAAGCTTTCTTT.

J is TRBJ2-5 and V is TRBV29-1; 7 bases fit TRBD1. CDR3 length: 12 residues. From germline, CDR1 is SQVTM and CDR2 ANQGSEA. Unmatched junction bases numbered 7, after V lost 7 bases and J lost 5 bases. This chain's CDR3 is CSAGQVTETQYF. The CDR3 DNA sequence: TGCAGCGCAGGACAGGTGACGGAGACCCAGTACTTC.

The J gene is TRBJ1-2, the V gene TRBV5-1; no firm D call. V was shortened by 0 bases and J by 3 bases, with 9 bases between the two germline ends. Per germline, CDR1 SGHRS and CDR2 YFSETQ. The CDR3 is 14 amino acids. The CDR3 here is CASSLAEQYYGYTF. The DNA for the CDR3 is TGCGCCAGCAGCTTGGCCGAACAGTACTATGGCTACACCTTC.

The rearrangement joins TRBV7-8 to TRBJ2-3, with 12 bases identical to TRBD2. CDR1 and CDR2 from the germline V gene are SGHVS and FQNEAQ. The CDR3 has 16 amino acids. Trimming cost V 5 bases and J 3 bases; bases outside gene matches: 6. The DNA of the CDR3 is TGTGCCAGCAGCCACCGACTAGCGGGAGCAACAGATACGCAGTATTTT. The encoded protein is CASSHRLAGATDTQYF.

This clone appeared once. The rearrangement links TRBV27 to TRBJ2-2, with 8 positions matching TRBD2. Per germline, CDR1 MNHEY and CDR2 SMNVEV (reference sequence). The CDR3 loop spans 16 amino acids. The junction had 6 bases not matched to a gene; V was cut back by 1 base and J by 5 bases. This CDR3 reads CASSLLGSGRTGELFF. CDR3 bases: TGTGCCAGCAGTTTATTGGGGAGCGGGAGAACCGGGGAGCTGTTTTTT.

The chain employs TRBV7-3 and TRBJ2-3, with TRBD1 as a possible D gene (6 bases). The germline V and J ends were trimmed by 5 bases and 5 bases, with 17 bases remaining between them. The CDR3 runs 15 residues. The V gene's germline CDR1 is SGHTA and CDR2 FQGTGA. CDR3 DNA sequence: TGTGCCAGCAGCAAGGGGGATCGGGTAGGAGATACGCAGTATTTT. This codes for CASSKGDRVGDTQYF.